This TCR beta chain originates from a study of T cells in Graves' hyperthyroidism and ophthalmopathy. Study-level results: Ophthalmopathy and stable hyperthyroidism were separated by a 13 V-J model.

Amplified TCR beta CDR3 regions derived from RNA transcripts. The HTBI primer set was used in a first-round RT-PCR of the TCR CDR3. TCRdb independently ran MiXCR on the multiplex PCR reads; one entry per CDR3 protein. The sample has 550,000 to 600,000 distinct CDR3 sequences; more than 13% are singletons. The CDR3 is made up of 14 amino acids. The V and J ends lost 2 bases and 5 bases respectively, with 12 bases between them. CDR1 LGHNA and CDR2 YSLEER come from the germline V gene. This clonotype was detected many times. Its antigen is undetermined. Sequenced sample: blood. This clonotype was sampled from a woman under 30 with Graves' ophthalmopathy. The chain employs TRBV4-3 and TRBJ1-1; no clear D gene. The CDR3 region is CASSQKLKETEAFF. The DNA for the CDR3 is TGCGCCAGCAGCCAAAAACTTAAGGAAACTGAAGCTTTCTTT.